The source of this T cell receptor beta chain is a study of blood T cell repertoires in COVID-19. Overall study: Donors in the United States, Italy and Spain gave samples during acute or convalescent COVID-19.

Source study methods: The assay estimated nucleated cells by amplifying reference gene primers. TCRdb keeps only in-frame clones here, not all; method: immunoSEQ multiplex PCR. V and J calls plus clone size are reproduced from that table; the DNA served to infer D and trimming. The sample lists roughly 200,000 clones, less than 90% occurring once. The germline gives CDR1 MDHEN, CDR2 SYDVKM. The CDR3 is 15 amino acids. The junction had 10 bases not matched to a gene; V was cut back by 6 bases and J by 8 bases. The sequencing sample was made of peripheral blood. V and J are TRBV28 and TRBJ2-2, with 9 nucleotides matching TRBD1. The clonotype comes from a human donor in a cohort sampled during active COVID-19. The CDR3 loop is CASRVQGAGTGELFF. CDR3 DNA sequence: TGTGCCAGCAGAGTACAGGGGGCTGGAACGGGGGAGCTGTTTTTT.